The source of this TCR beta chain is a study of cytomegalovirus exposure and HLA in healthy donors (TCRdb year 2017). A note on the overall study: An earlier analysis of approximately 600 of the donors reported 276 Gb of sequence data and some 120 million unique TCR beta sequences from about 179 million T cells. In an earlier analysis of 587 of the donors, high-throughput TCR beta sequencing was used to judge whether each TCR beta V gene segment behaved as functional or pseudogenic. The study aimed to test whether cataloging public T cell receptors could reveal signatures of past pathogen exposure. Roughly 5 DR-DQ haplotypes were handled as single units for association and clustering because linkage in the cohort was strong. Of the approximately 400 genotyped donors, around 81% fell in the genetic ancestry cluster associated with self-reported Caucasian donors. To predict cytomegalovirus infection status, the study combined high-throughput TCR immunosequencing, statistical association of individual TCRs with disease status, and machine learning. In a later analysis, previously published TCR beta repertoires from 666 donors were re-analyzed and high-resolution HLA genotyping was added so that TCR occurrence patterns could be studied. HLA typing covered class I and class II loci at four-digit resolution. Typing coverage differed by locus: A, B, C, DRB1 and DQB1 were typed in roughly 620-640 donors, DQA1 in around 500, DPA1 in some 570, and DPB1 in 400 to 490. Besides the first cohort of around 700 subjects, a separate validation cohort made up of 90 to 150 different subjects was used. In the later analysis, no new phenotypic data were used to find candidate immune exposures; instead, reliance was placed on TCR beta sequences and their occurrence across donors. An early release that covered some 640 HLA-typed donors contained approximately 300 gigabases of sequencing data and about 84 million unique TCR sequences. Across 300 to 500 genotyped donors of the cohort, an average of about 240,000 unique TCR beta nucleotide sequences per donor were sequenced, and roughly 17% of those sequences were non-productive. Every discovery cohort repertoire had been produced on one sequencing platform. The T cell repertoires of under 750 subjects were profiled by immunosequencing and related to cytomegalovirus serostatus. A later genetic analysis took genome-wide SNP genotypes for 398 of the 666 donors and used that subset as a discovery cohort. Donor age, sex, ethnicity and CMV serostatus were compiled together with the repertoire data. The paper as a whole reports these results and caveats: Most CMV-associated TCR beta chains appeared to be HLA-restricted in a later analysis, and the HLA associations seemed to be driven largely by CMV exposure. Some IMGT-functional V segments, including TRBV6-2 and TRBV6-3, could not be distinguished by the 87-base-pair reads and were therefore excluded. Because counts were too low, roughly 17 rarely observed V segments, including chromosome 9 orphons, were left out of the earlier analysis of 587 of the donors. Specific HLA alleles were associated with about 17,000 TCR beta sequences at a false discovery rate of 0.05 in a later analysis. A further reported finding was that TCR beta sequences accurately predicted the HLA-A and HLA-B alleles for most subjects in the first cohort. An association between a missense DCLRE1C variant and V-gene and J-gene trimming of TCR beta chains was found in a later genetic analysis and replicated in an independent cohort. Linkage disequilibrium might explain the correlated functional status among segregating V segments, but an unknown experimental factor could not be ruled out. The cohort was sequenced for TCR beta chains only, and without alpha or paired-chain data the features that could be detected were limited. Across donors, most TCR sequences were observed very rarely, whereas some public TCRs were present in many individuals. When HLA alleles, especially DR and DQ, strongly co-occurred, attributing TCR associations to individual alleles was difficult. In a later genetic analysis, fewer N-insertions in productive TCRs were reported among donors in an Asian-associated ancestry cluster than the approximately 670-donor mean. Broadly in line with IMGT annotations, most TCR beta V segments showed up in productive rearrangements about 90% or about 30% of the time in an earlier analysis of a few hundred of the donors. Several of the top co-occurrence clusters appeared to be linked to parvovirus B19, influenza, CMV and Epstein-Barr virus, according to a later analysis. Presence/absence analyses assumed roughly uniform sequencing depth across donors, an assumption that may not hold. The study gave a list of 150 to 200 TCR beta chains associated with cytomegalovirus. A later analysis found that TCR association rates varied across HLA loci, with DRB1 alleles showing the most associated TCRs and HLA-C alleles the fewest. For the cohort, immune exposure information was limited to CMV serostatus. According to the authors, the approach could potentially be generalized to other disease states and immunological phenotypes. Compared with equally common non-associated chains, HLA-associated TCR beta chains in a later analysis were more clonally expanded and had lower generation probabilities. Three of the identified cytomegalovirus-associated TCR beta chains were confirmed in vitro to be specific for cytomegalovirus antigens. The classifier was reported to diagnose cytomegalovirus status with high specificity and sensitivity in both the original cohort and the validation cohort. A cluster of highly shared sequence variants was judged likely to be a technical artifact of the sequencing pipeline. HLA typing was unavailable for some donors at each locus, so association tests used only the typed subset.

V and J are truncated by 2 bases and 2 bases respectively, leaving an intervening sequence of 6 bases. CDR1 LNHDA and CDR2 SQIVND are derived from the germline V gene (reference sequence). The CDR3 starts with the cysteine, ends with the phenylalanine, and has 13 residues. CDR3 DNA only is kept here, 39 bases in frame from base 1. The cohort comprised around 690 healthy bone marrow donors. All cohort members were sampled while nominally healthy, although unrecorded immune exposures were likely present. The donor tested CMV seronegative and was one of the 352 seronegative cohort members. Each donor provided a peripheral blood sample, and peripheral blood mononuclear cells were used for TCR beta sequencing. Genomic DNA was extracted from the blood cell samples with the Qiagen DNeasy Blood Extraction Kit. Libraries were made using the immunoSEQ multiplex PCR assay. For the multiplex PCR, a mixture combining 60 forward primers for TCR Vbeta segments and 13 reverse primers for TCR Jbeta segments was used. A multiplex PCR assay on genomic DNA amplified the CDR3 region of rearranged TCR beta genes. On the Illumina HiSeq System, the amplified TCR beta libraries were sequenced as 87-base-pair reads. In the authors' own workflow: A later analysis counted 75 million to 100 million unique TCR beta chains across the 650 to 800 repertoires, and some 11 million of these chains were shared by at least two donors. A nearest-neighbor algorithm error-corrected the raw reads and collapsed the reads into unique sequences, merging closely related sequences to remove PCR and sequencing errors. V, D and J gene segments were assigned by aligning CDR3 sequences to IMGT reference sequences. Each retained sequence needed at least a six-nucleotide match to both a V gene segment and a J gene segment. Rearrangements were called productive when the CDR3 lacked stop codons and stayed in frame with V and J; all others were non-productive. CDR3 was defined by IMGT convention, running from the second conserved V-encoded cysteine to the conserved J-encoded phenylalanine. The earlier analysis of 587 of the donors excluded sequences that lacked an unambiguous match to a single V gene segment. In an earlier analysis of more than 500 of the donors, a V segment was called functional when productive rearrangements were above 56.7%, and segregating when the standard deviation between donors exceeded 5%. A statistical classification framework was built to diagnose cytomegalovirus status from the catalog of TCR beta chain sequences. In a later analysis, V and J genes were assigned by comparing TCR nucleotide sequences against IMGT/GENE-DB human TR gene sequences. In a later analysis, CDR3 sequences and most-parsimonious VDJ recombination scenarios were assigned using the TCRdist pipeline. In a later analysis, each TCR beta chain was defined by its CDR3 amino acid sequence together with its V-gene family, and reads without a unique V-gene family were excluded. To address suspected cross-contamination and a sequencing artifact, a later analysis removed roughly 640 highly shared, low-generation-probability nucleotide sequences. In a later analysis, a clonal expansion index was calculated for each public chain from normalized within-repertoire ranks of inferred template counts. In a later analysis, generation probabilities were computed with a VDJ recombination model fitted to out-of-frame rearrangements, and the resulting probabilities were checked against IGoR. A later analysis scored TCR-TCR, TCR-HLA and TCR-CMV co-occurrence with hypergeometric tests, applying a repertoire-size bias correction to TCR pairs. In a later analysis, false discovery rates were estimated by permuting HLA or CMV assignments 20 times. In a later analysis, co-occurring TCRs were grouped using DBSCAN, with TCRdist sequence similarity added in when clustering inside HLA-allele-positive subsets. Repertoires with fewer than 30,000 or more than 120,000 public chains, plus five repertoires with anomalous nucleotide sharing, were excluded from co-occurrence clustering. The source is immuneACCESS, and TCRdb retained only in-frame sequences with V and J called. Part of the clones is not carried over; for the studies checked, unresolved V genes explain less than half of this, and the remainder is unexplained. V and J calls and clone size follow that table, whereas D and trimming were derived from the DNA. Counted in this sample were 160,000 or so clones; around 76% of them appeared once. The ten largest clonotypes hold approximately 1.3% of the sample.

Note on this clone: What this receptor recognizes is not known. Base qualities are not provided; no much larger clone lies one nucleotide away. In the same sample, other DNA sequences code for this CDR3.

What was sequenced was PBMCs. This receptor chain uses TRBV19 and TRBJ1-1; the D segment could be TRBD1, given 5 matching bases. The source is a man in his 60s in good health and CMV-seronegative. The nucleotide sequence is TGTGCCAGTAGTATAACAGGTAACACTGAAGCTTTCTTT. Translation gives CASSITGNTEAFF. Reference TRBV19 and TRBJ1-1 proteins supply the regions before and after the CDR3; the full variable domain is: DGGITQSPKYLFRKEGQNVTLSCEQNLNHDAMYWYRQDPGQGLRLIYYSQIVNDFQKGDIAEGYSVSREKKESFPLTVTSAQKNPTAFYLCASSITGNTEAFFGQGTRLTVV.